These T cell receptor beta chains were read from a single sample in a study of regulatory T cells in long-lasting Graves disease. In TCRdb, the multiplex PCR reads were re-called with MiXCR into one record per CDR3 protein. The sample carries 500,000 to 700,000 distinct CDR3 sequences, approximately 15% recorded once. These data also formed part of another study, on T cells in Graves' hyperthyroidism and ophthalmopathy.

The source material was peripheral blood mononuclear cells (PBMCs), sampled at new diagnosis, from a patient treated with antithyroid drugs. The receptors originated from a woman in her thirties with Graves disease. Both conserved end residues are part of each CDR3. The D gene is left open where the match is weak. Some rows mark clone size as missing; the rest say once, few, many or name a class of expanded clone.

many,TRBJ2-3,NA,TRBV27,TGTGCCAGCAGAAGGTGGGGGGCTTCGGCGGATACGCAGTATTTT,CASRRWGASADTQYF
many,TRBJ2-7,NA,TRBV12-3/TRBV12-4,TGCGCCAGCAGCCCCAGTGCCTACGAGCAGTACTTC,CASSPSAYEQYF
few,TRBJ2-5,NA,TRBV7-7,TGTGCTAGCAGCCCCCCGGGCGTCCAAGTGACCCAGTACTTC,CASSPPGVQVTQYF
many,TRBJ2-2,TRBD2,TRBV6-2/TRBV6-3,TGTGCCAGCAGTGATCTTCCAAGGACTAGGGGCACCGGGGAGCTGTTTTTT,CASSDLPRTRGTGELFF
many,TRBJ2-3,TRBD1,TRBV6-1,TGTGCCAGCAGCGCCGGGACAGGGGCCCTTCGGTCCACAGATACGCAGTATTTT,CASSAGTGALRSTDTQYF
many,TRBJ2-5,TRBD2,TRBV7-2,TGTGCCAGCAGCTTCCCGGGACTAGCGGGAGAAGAGACCCAGTACTTC,CASSFPGLAGEETQYF
NA,TRBJ1-1,TRBD1,TRBV6-1,TGTGCCAGCACCTCGGGGGGACAGGGGAACACTGAAGCTTTCTTT,CASTSGGQGNTEAFF
many,TRBJ2-5,NA,TRBV28,TGTGCCAGCACCTCCTCTGGGGGATCGACACAAGAGACCCAGTACTTC,CASTSSGGSTQETQYF
many,TRBJ2-1,TRBD2,TRBV11-2,TGTGCCAGCAGCCTGGGGACTAGGTACTACAATGAGCAGTTCTTC,CASSLGTRYYNEQFF
many,TRBJ2-7,TRBD2,TRBV10-3,TGTGCCATCAGTGGGACTAGCGGGAGCTCCTCCTCATCCTACGAGCAGTACTTC,CAISGTSGSSSSSYEQYF
few,TRBJ1-5,TRBD1,TRBV19,TGTGCCAGTAGTATAGTTCCGCAGGGGGCGCAGCCCCAGCATTTT,CASSIVPQGAQPQHF
many,TRBJ2-7,NA,TRBV12-3/TRBV12-4,TGTGCCAGCAGTTTAGAAGAGGTCTACGAGCAGTACTTC,CASSLEEVYEQYF
NA,TRBJ1-3,NA,TRBV7-9,TGTGCCAGCAGCTTAGCCCAGGGAAACACCATATATTTT,CASSLAQGNTIYF
many,TRBJ1-3,TRBD1,TRBV28,TGTGCCAGCAGCTCCCCCTCGGACAGGGGCTCTGGAAACACCATATATTTT,CASSSPSDRGSGNTIYF
many,TRBJ2-3,NA,TRBV27,TGTGCCAGCAGTTCGTTCAAGAATACGCAGTATTTT,CASSSFKNTQYF
NA,TRBJ2-5,TRBD2,TRBV9,TGTGCCAGCAGCGTAGCGGCGGGAGGGCAAGAGACCCAGTACTTC,CASSVAAGGQETQYF
few,TRBJ1-5,NA,TRBV18,TGTGCCAGCTCATCCAGGGTACCAGATCGGGGCAATCAGCCCCAGCATTTT,CASSSRVPDRGNQPQHF
many,TRBJ2-3,TRBD2,TRBV28,TGTGCCAGCAGGTTAGCGGGTTCAGGGGATACGCAGTATTTT,CASRLAGSGDTQYF
NA,TRBJ1-3,NA,TRBV10-1,TGCGCCAGCAGTGACACCGACAGGATTGCAGGAAACACCATATATTTT,CASSDTDRIAGNTIYF
many,TRBJ2-1,NA,TRBV3-1,TGTGCCAGCGCGCGTTCCTACAATGAGCAGTTCTTC,CASARSYNEQFF
few,TRBJ2-1,TRBD2,TRBV30,TGTGCCTGGAGACCGGGACTAGCGGGAGAACAGGAGTTCTTC,CAWRPGLAGEQEFF
many,TRBJ2-3,NA,TRBV11-2,TGTGCCAGCAGCTTAGCACTAGGGGGCACAGATACGCAGTATTTT,CASSLALGGTDTQYF